The T cell receptor (beta chain) described here comes from a study of cytomegalovirus exposure and HLA in healthy donors. PCR used 60 Vbeta primers and 13 Jbeta primers. This table comes from immunoSEQ multiplex PCR, and its TCRdb copy is limited to in-frame clones, with some not included. The sample lists approximately 190,000 clones, about nine tenths occurring once. The CDR3 is 13 residues long. CDR1 is SGHRS and CDR2 is YFSETQ in the germline V gene. Trimming removed 4 bases from V and 1 base from J, with 9 bases in between. The specimen was PBMCs. V usage is TRBV5-1 and J usage is TRBJ2-7; tentative D call: TRBD1 (6 bases). This TCR was sampled from a boy between 2 and 10 years old in good health and CMV-seronegative. CDR3 in DNA: TGCGCCAGCAGCATAGACAGGTCCTACGAGCAGTACTTC. This gives the protein CASSIDRSYEQYF.